This entry describes one TCR beta chain. The CDR3 has 15 amino acids. CDR1 is SGHTA, CDR2 FQGNSA, per germline. V trimming: 3 bases; J trimming: 9 bases; junction bases outside the gene matches: 5. This entry is derived from a study of blood T cell repertoires in COVID-19. The table came from immunoSEQ multiplex PCR; TCRdb's copy has only in-frame clones and leaves some out. This table holds over 100,000 clones, 80% to 90% found once. V and J are TRBV7-2 and TRBJ1-6, with 10 positions matching TRBD1. This TCR was recovered from a human donor with acute or convalescent COVID-19. The donor label of this sample is uncertain. The sequenced sample consisted of peripheral blood. As DNA, the CDR3 is TGTGCCAGCAGCTTTCGGACAGGGGGAGGTTCACCCCTCCACTTT. It translates to CASSFRTGGGSPLHF.